The present TCR beta chain was sequenced within a study of blood T cell repertoires in COVID-19. Study as a whole: The United States, Italy and Spain were the sources of the acute and convalescent COVID-19 samples.

This clone was detected only once. This CDR3 has 16 amino acids. Germline values: CDR1 LGHNA, CDR2 YSLEER. Trimming removed 1 base from V and 2 bases from J, with 14 bases in between. Sequencing was performed with immunoSEQ multiplex PCR; in TCRdb, only in-frame clones are kept and a portion is missing. The sample has a few hundred thousand clones, about 92% seen once. Recovered status applied to Cohort 3 donors who had two consecutive negative PCRs. It also applied to those with clearance or with symptom resolution. The receptor's source is a woman between 25 and 40 years old who had recovered from COVID-19. Sequenced sample: PBMCs or T cells enriched from blood (not recorded which). The V and J genes are TRBV4-3 and TRBJ1-2; D not certain. The CDR3 DNA reads as TGCGCCAGCAGCCAAGGCCTTGGGCTTTCCAACTATGGCTACACCTTC. It translates to CASSQGLGLSNYGYTF.